The entry that follows covers one T cell receptor beta chain sequence. Its specificity is unknown. The sample comes from a study of CXCR3-negative and CXCR3-positive naive CD8 T cells. General observations from the study: Compared with CXCR3-negative naive cells, CXCR3-positive naive cells showed more hydrophobic TRB CDR3s. With respect to TRBV-TRBJ usage, naive CXCR3-negative and CXCR3-positive cells were similar; memory differed.

CDR1 is SEHNR and CDR2 is FQNEAQ in the germline V gene (reference sequence). This CDR3 has 11 amino acids. The method, 5' RACE with UMI labels, was used to prepare the TRB cDNA libraries. From the 5' RACE reads, TCRdb lists one entry per CDR3 protein and no DNA. This repertoire includes tens of thousands of distinct CDR3 sequences. Triplicate sorts of some 300,000 cells per CD8+ subset. Naive CD8+ T cells had a CD45RO-CCR7+CD27+CD95- phenotype. This receptor was taken from a human donor in good health. Some clones in this sample may be carry-over from other donors' samples. The source material was naive CXCR3+ CD8+ T cells from blood. The subset: CD45RO-CCR7+CD27+CD95- naive CD8+ T cells expressing CXCR3 (TNR3+). This chain uses TRBV7-9 with TRBJ2-7. The CDR3 sequence: CASSYLGEQYF.